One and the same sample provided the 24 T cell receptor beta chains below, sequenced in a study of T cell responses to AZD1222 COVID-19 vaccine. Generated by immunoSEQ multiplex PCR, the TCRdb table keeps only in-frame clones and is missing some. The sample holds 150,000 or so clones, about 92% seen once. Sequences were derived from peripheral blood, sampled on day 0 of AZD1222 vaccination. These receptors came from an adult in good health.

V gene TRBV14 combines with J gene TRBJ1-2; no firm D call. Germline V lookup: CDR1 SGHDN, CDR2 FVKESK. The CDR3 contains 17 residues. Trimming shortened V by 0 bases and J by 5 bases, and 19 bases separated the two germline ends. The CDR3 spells CASSQDQSPLSRYGYTF. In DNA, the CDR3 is TGTGCCAGCAGCCAAGATCAGAGCCCTCTCTCTAGATATGGCTACACCTTC.

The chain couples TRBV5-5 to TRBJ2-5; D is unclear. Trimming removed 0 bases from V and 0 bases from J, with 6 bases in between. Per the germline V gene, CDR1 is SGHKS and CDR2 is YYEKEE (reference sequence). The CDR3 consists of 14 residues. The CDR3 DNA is TGTGCCAGCAGCTTGGGCGCAGACCAAGAGACCCAGTACTTC. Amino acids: CASSLGADQETQYF.

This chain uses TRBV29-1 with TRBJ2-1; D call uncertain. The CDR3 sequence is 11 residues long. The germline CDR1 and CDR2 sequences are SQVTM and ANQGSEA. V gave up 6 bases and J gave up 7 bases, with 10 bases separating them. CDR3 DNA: TGCAGCGTCGACTCCCCGAATGAGCAGTTCTTC. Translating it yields CSVDSPNEQFF.

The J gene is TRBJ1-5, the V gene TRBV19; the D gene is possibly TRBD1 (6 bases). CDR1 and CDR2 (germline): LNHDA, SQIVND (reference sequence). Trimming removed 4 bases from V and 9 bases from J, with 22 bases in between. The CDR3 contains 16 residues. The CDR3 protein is CASSTLRLEGESPQHF. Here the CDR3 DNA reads TGTGCCAGTAGTACTTTGAGGTTGGAGGGGGAATCGCCCCAGCATTTT.

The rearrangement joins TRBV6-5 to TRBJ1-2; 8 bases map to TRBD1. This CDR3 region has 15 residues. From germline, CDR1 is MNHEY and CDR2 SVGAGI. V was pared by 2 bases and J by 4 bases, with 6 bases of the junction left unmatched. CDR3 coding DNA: TGTGCCAGCAGTTACGGCCGCGGACAGGGCTATGGCTACACCTTC. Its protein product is CASSYGRGQGYGYTF.

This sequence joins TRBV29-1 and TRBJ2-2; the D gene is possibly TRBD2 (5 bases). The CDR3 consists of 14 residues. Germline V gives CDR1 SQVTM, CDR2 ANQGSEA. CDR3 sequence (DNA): TGCAGTGCCTCGAGGGATACCAACACCGGGGAGCTGTTTTTT. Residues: CSASRDTNTGELFF.

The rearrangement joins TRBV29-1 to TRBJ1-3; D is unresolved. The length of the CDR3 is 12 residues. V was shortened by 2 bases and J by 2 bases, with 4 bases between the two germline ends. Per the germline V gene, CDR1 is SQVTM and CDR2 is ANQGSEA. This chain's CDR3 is CSVEHPGNTIYF. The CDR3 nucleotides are TGCAGCGTTGAACATCCTGGAAACACCATATATTTT.

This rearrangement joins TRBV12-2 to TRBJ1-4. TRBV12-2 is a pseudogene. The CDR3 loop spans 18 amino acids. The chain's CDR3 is CASRLVKRDRQTNEKLFF. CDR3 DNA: TGTGCAAGTCGCTTAGTAAAAAGGGACCGGCAAACTAATGAAAAACTGTTTTTT.

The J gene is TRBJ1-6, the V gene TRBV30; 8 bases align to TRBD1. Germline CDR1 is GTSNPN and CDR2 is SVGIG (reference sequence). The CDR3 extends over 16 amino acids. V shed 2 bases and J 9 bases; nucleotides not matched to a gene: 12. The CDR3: CAWSPGPGTGRSPLHF. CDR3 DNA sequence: TGTGCCTGGAGTCCCGGCCCCGGGACAGGACGTTCACCCCTCCACTTT. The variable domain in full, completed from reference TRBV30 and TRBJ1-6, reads SQTIHQWPATLVQPVGSPLSLECTVEGTSNPNLYWYRQAAGRGLQLLFYSVGIGQISSEVPQNLSASRPQDRQFILSSKKLLLSDSGFYLCAWSPGPGTGRSPLHFGNGTRLTVT.

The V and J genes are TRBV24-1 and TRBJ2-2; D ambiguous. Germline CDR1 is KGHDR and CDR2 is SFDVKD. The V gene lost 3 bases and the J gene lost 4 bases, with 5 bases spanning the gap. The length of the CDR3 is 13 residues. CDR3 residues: CATSDHVTGELFF. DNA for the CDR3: TGTGCCACCAGTGATCATGTCACCGGGGAGCTGTTTTTT.

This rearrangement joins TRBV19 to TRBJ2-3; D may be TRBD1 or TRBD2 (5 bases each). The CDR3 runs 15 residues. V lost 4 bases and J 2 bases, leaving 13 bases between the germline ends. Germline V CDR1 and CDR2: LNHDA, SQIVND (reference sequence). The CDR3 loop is CASSTFGTITDTQYF. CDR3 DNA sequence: TGTGCCAGTAGTACCTTCGGGACCATCACAGATACGCAGTATTTT.

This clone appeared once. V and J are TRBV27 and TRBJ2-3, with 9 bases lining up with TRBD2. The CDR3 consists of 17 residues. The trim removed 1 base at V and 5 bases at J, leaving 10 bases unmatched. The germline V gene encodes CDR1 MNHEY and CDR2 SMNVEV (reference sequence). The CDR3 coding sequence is TGTGCCAGCAGTTTATGGGGGCTAGCGGGAAGCGGAGATACGCAGTATTTT. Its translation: CASSLWGLAGSGDTQYF.

The CDR3 is CASGLSRHSSYNEQFF. The DNA for the CDR3 is TGTGCTAGTGGGCTGAGCCGCCATAGCTCCTACAATGAGCAGTTCTTC. V usage is TRBV12-5 and J usage is TRBJ2-1; no definite D call. This CDR3 comprises 16 residues. Germline-derived CDR1 and CDR2 are LGHNT and FRNRAP. The V end lost 6 bases, the J end lost 0 bases, and 15 bases lay between the germline ends.

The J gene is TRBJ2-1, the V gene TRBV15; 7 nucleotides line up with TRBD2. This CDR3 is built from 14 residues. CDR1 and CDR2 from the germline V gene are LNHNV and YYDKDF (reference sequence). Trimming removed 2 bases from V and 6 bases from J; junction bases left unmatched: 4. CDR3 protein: CATSRRGGVNEQFF. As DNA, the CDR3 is TGTGCCACCAGCAGACGGGGAGGGGTCAATGAGCAGTTCTTC.

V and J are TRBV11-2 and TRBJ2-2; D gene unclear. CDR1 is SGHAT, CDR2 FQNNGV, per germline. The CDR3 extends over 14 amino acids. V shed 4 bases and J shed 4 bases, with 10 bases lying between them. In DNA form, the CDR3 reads TGTGCCAGCAGCTCCGGGCCGATCACCGGGGAGCTGTTTTTT. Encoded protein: CASSSGPITGELFF.

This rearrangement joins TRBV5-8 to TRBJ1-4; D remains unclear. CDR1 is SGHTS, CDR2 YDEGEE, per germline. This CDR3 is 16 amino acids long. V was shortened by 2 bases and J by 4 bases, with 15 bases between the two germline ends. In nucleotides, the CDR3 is TGTGCCAGCAGCTTAGGTGTTACAGATGTTAATGAAAAACTGTTTTTT. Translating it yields CASSLGVTDVNEKLFF.

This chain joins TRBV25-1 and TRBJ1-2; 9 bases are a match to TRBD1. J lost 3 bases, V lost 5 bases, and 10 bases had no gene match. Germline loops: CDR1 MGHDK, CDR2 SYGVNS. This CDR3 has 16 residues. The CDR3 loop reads CASSFGGQGGDYGYTF. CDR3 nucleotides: TGTGCCAGCAGTTTTGGGGGACAGGGAGGGGACTATGGCTACACCTTC.

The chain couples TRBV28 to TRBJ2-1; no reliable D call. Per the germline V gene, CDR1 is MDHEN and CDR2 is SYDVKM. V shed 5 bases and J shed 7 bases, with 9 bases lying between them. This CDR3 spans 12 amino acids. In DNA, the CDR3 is TGTGCCAGCAGTGCCCCGGTGAATGAGCAGTTCTTC. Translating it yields CASSAPVNEQFF. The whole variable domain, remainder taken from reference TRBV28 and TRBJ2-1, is DVKVTQSSRYLVKRTGEKVFLECVQDMDHENMFWYRQDPGLGLRLIYFSYDVKMKEKGDIPEGYSVSREKKERFSLILESASTNQTSMYLCASSAPVNEQFFGPGTRLTVL.

The CDR3 DNA reads as TGTGCCACCAGCAGAAGCCACGACACCGGGGAGCTGTTTTTT. Encoded protein: CATSRSHDTGELFF. V and J are TRBV15 and TRBJ2-2; D not certain. This CDR3 has 14 residues. V lost 2 bases and J lost 3, with 7 bases in between. The germline gives CDR1 LNHNV, CDR2 YYDKDF (reference sequence).

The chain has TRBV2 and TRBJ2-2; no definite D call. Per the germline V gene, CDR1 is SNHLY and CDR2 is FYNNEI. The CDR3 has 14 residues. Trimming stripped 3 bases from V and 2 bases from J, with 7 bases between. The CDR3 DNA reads TGTGCCAGCAGTGACCCCAACAACACCGGGGAGCTGTTTTTT. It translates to CASSDPNNTGELFF.

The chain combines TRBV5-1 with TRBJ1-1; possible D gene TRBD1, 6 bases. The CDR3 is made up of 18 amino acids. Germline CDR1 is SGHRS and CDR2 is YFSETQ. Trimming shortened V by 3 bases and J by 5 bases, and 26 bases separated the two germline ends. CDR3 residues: CASSYSIGTPGGVTEAFF. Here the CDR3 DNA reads TGCGCCAGCAGCTATAGTATTGGGACACCGGGCGGAGTGACTGAAGCTTTCTTT.

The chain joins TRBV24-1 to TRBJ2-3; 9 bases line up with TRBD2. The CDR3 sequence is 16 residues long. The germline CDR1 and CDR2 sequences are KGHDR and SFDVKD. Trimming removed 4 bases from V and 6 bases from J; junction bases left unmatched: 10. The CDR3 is CATSDPQAGGGDTQYF. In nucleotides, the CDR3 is TGTGCCACCAGTGACCCTCAAGCGGGGGGAGGGGATACGCAGTATTTT.

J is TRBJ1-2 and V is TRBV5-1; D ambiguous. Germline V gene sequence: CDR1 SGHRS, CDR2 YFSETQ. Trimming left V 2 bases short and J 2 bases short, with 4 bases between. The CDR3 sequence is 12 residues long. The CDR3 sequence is CASSLGNYGYTF. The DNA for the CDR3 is TGCGCCAGCAGCTTAGGGAACTATGGCTACACCTTC.

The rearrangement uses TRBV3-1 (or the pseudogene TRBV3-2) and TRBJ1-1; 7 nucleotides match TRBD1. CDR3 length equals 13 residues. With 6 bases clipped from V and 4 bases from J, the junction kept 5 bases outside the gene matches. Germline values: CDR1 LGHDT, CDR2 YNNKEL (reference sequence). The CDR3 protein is CASRHRGSTEAFF. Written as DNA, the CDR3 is TGTGCCAGCAGACACAGGGGAAGCACTGAAGCTTTCTTT.